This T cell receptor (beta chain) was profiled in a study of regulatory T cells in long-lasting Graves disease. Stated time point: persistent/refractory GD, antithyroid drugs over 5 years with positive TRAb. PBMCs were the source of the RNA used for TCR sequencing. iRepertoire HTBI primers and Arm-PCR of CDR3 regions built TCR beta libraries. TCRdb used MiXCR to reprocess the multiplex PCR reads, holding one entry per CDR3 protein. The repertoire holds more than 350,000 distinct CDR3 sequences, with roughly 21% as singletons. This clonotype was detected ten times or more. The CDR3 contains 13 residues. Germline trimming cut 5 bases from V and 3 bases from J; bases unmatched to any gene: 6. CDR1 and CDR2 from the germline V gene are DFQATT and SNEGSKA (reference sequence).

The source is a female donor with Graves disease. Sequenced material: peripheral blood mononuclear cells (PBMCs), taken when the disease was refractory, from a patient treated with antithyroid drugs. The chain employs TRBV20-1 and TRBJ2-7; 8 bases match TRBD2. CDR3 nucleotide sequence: TGCAGTGCTGGGCCACTAGCGGACTACGAGCAGTACTTC. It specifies CSAGPLADYEQYF.